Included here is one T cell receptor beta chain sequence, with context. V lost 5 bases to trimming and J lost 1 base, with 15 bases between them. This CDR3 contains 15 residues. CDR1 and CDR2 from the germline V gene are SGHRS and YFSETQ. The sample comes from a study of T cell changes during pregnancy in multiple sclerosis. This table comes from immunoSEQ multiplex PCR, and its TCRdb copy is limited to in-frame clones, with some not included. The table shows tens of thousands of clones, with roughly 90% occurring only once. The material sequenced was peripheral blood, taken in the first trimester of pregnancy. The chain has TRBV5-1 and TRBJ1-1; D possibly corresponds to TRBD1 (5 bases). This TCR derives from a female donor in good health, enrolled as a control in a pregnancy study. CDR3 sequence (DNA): TGCGCCAGCAGGCTTACAGGCTTGGGGAACACTGAAGCTTTCTTT. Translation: CASRLTGLGNTEAFF.